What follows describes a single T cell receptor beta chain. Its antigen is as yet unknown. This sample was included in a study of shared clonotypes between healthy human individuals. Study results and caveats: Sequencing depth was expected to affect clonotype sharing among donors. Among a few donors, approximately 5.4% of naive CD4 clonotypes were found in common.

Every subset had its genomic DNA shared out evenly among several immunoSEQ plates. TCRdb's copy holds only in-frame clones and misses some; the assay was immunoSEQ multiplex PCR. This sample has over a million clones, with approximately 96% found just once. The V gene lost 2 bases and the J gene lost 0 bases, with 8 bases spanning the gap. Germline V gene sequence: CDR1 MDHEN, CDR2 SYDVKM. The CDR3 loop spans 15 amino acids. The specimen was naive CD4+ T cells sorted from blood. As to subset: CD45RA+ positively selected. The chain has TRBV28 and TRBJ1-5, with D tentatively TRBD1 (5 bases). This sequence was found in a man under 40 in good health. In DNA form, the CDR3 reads TGTGCCAGCAGTTTAACGGGGGATAGCAATCAGCCCCAGCATTTT. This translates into CASSLTGDSNQPQHF.